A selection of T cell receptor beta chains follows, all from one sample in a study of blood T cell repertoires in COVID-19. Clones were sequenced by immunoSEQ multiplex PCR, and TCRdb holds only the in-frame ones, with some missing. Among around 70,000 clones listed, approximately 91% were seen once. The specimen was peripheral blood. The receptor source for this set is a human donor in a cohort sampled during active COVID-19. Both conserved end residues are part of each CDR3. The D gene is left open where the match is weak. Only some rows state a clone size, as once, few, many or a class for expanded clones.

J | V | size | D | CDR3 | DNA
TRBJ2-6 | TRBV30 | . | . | CAWSVLGGFSGANVLTF | TGTGCCTGGAGTGTCTTAGGGGGATTCTCTGGGGCCAACGTCCTGACTTTC
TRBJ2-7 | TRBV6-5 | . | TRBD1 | CASSPRRQGAYEQYF | TGTGCCAGCAGTCCCCGTCGGCAGGGGGCCTACGAGCAGTACTTC
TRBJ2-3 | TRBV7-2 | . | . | CASSVSGTRADTQYF | TGTGCCAGCAGCGTATCGGGTACCCGGGCAGATACGCAGTATTTT
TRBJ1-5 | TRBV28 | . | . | CASSLVRQPQHF | TGTGCCAGCAGTTTAGTGAGGCAGCCCCAGCATTTT
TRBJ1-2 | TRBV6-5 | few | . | CASSDRLFYTF | TGTGCCAGCAGCGACAGGCTATTCTACACCTTC
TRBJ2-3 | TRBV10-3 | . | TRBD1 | CAISEAQGAPEDTQYF | TGTGCCATCAGTGAGGCACAGGGGGCCCCGGAAGATACGCAGTATTTT
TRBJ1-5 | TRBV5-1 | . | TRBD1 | CASSLQGAGDQPQHF | TGCGCCAGCAGCCTTCAGGGGGCTGGAGATCAGCCCCAGCATTTT
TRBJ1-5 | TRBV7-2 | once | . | CASSLGLVGQPQHF | TGTGCCAGCAGCTTGGGGCTAGTAGGCCAGCCCCAGCATTTT
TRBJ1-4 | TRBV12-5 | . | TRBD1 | CASGFFQTGPNEKLFF | TGTGCTAGTGGTTTTTTTCAGACAGGGCCTAATGAAAAACTGTTTTTT
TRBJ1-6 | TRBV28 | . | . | CASRPTDRFNSPLHF | TGTGCCAGCAGACCTACAGACAGGTTTAATTCACCCCTCCACTTT
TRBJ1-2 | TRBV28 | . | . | CASATRAPSGYTF | TGTGCCAGCGCAACCAGGGCCCCAAGTGGCTACACCTTC
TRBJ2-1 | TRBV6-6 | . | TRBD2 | CASSFRPGLAGGRYNEQFF | TGTGCCAGCAGCTTTCGACCGGGACTAGCGGGAGGGCGATACAATGAGCAGTTCTTC
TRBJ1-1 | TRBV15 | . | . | CATSRGTENTEAFF | TGTGCCACCAGCAGAGGGACAGAGAACACTGAAGCTTTCTTT
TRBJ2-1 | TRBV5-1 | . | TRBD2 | CASSSGLAGEPTGDEQFF | TGCGCCAGCAGCTCAGGACTAGCGGGGGAGCCAACCGGGGATGAGCAGTTCTTC
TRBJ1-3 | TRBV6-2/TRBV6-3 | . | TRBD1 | CASSYDRDPSGNTIYF | TGTGCCAGCAGTTACGACAGGGATCCTTCTGGAAACACCATATATTTT
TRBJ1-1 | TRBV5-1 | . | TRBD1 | CASSLGQGAEAFF | TGCGCCAGCAGCTTGGGACAGGGGGCTGAAGCTTTCTTT
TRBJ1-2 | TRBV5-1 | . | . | CASSSTTGLNYGYTF | TGCGCCAGCAGCTCCACCACAGGTCTCAACTATGGCTACACCTTC
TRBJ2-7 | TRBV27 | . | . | CASSLGRRTSYEQYF | TGTGCCAGCAGTTTGGGCAGGAGGACCTCCTACGAGCAGTACTTC
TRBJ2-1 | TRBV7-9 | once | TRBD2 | CASVGGADNEQFF | TGTGCCAGCGTCGGGGGGGCGGACAATGAGCAGTTCTTC
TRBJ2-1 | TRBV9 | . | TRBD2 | CASSVATGRAGSGNEQFF | TGTGCCAGCAGCGTAGCTACCGGGAGGGCCGGTTCTGGTAATGAGCAGTTCTTC
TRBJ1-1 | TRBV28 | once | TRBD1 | CASLDRVGTEAFF | TGTGCCTCCCTAGACAGGGTGGGTACTGAAGCTTTCTTT
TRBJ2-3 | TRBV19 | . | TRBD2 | CASSMGASGGASTQYF | TGTGCCAGTAGTATGGGGGCTAGCGGGGGGGCAAGTACGCAGTATTTT
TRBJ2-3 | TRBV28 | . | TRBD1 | CASSSGTGAPTDTQYF | TGTGCCAGCAGTTCCGGGACAGGGGCGCCCACAGATACGCAGTATTTT
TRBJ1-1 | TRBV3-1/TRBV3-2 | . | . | CASSQDAGDKNTEAFF | TGTGCCAGCAGCCAAGATGCCGGGGACAAGAACACTGAAGCTTTCTTT
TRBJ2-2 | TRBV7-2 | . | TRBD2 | CASSLKREGAGELFF | TGTGCCAGCAGCTTAAAACGGGAGGGCGCCGGGGAGCTGTTTTTT
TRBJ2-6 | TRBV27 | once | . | CASSRGVSGANVLTF | TGTGCCAGCAGCCGGGGAGTCTCTGGGGCCAACGTCCTGACTTTC
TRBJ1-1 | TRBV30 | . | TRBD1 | CAWGQALNTEAFF | TGTGCCTGGGGACAGGCTTTGAACACTGAAGCTTTCTTT
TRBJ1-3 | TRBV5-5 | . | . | CASSLGVGQGSSSGNTIYF | TGTGCCAGCAGCTTGGGGGTGGGGCAGGGGTCGTCCTCTGGAAACACCATATATTTT
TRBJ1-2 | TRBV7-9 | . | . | CASSQRQVPYGYTF | TGTGCCAGCAGCCAAAGGCAGGTCCCCTATGGCTACACCTTC
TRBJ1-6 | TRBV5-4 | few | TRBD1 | CASSGGQGNISPLHF | TGTGCCAGCAGCGGTGGACAGGGGAATATCTCACCCCTCCACTTT
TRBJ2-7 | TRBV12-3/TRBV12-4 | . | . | CASSLAENEQYF | TGTGCCAGCAGCTTAGCGGAGAACGAGCAGTACTTC
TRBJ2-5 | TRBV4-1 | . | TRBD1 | CASSQRDRGIFETQYF | TGCGCCAGCAGCCAGCGGGACAGGGGGATCTTCGAGACCCAGTACTTC
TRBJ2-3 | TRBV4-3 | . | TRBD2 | CASSQEGGATTDTQYF | TGCGCCAGCAGCCAAGAGGGAGGGGCGACGACAGATACGCAGTATTTT
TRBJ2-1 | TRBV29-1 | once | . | CSVGQKRYEQFF | TGCAGCGTTGGGCAAAAGCGGTATGAGCAGTTCTTC
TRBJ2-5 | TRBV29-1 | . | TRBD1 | CSVVLDRGREETQYF | TGCAGCGTCGTCCTGGACAGGGGGCGCGAGGAGACCCAGTACTTC
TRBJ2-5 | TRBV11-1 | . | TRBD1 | CASSPQGSQETQYF | TGTGCCAGCAGCCCACAGGGGTCCCAAGAGACCCAGTACTTC
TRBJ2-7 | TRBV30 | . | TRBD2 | CAWSVTSGSPYEQYF | TGTGCCTGGAGTGTAACTAGCGGGAGTCCCTACGAGCAGTACTTC
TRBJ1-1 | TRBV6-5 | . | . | CASGKGRNTEAFF | TGTGCCAGCGGAAAAGGGAGGAACACTGAAGCTTTCTTT
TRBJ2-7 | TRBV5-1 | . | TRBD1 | CASSPRQGATYEQYF | TGCGCCAGCAGCCCAAGACAGGGGGCGACCTACGAGCAGTACTTC
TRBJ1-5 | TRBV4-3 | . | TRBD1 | CASSPSRDRNPKVPQHF | TGCGCCAGCAGCCCATCCCGGGACAGGAATCCAAAGGTCCCCCAGCATTTT
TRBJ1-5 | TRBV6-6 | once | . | CASSPNSDSHYSNQPQHF | TGTGCCAGCAGTCCTAATTCCGACAGTCATTATAGCAATCAGCCCCAGCATTTT
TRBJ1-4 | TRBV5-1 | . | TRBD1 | CASSFGGQGREKLFF | TGCGCCAGCAGCTTCGGGGGACAGGGGAGGGAAAAACTGTTTTTT
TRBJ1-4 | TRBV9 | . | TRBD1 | CASNPGQGGGEEKLFF | TGTGCCAGCAACCCCGGACAGGGGGGAGGTGAGGAAAAACTGTTTTTT
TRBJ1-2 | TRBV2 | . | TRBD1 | CASSVETGESGYYGYTF | TGTGCCAGCAGCGTCGAGACAGGGGAGTCGGGGTACTATGGCTACACCTTC
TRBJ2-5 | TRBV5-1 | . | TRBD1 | CASSPGGPQETQYF | TGCGCCAGCAGCCCAGGGGGCCCCCAAGAGACCCAGTACTTC
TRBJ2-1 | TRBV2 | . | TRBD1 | CASDPPGQRNEQFF | TGTGCCAGCGACCCTCCGGGACAGCGGAATGAGCAGTTCTTC
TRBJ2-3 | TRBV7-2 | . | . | CASSLGYNTDTQYF | TGTGCCAGCAGCTTAGGTTACAACACAGATACGCAGTATTTT
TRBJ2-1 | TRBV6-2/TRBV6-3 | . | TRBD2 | CASSYSSGRFNEQFF | TGTGCCAGCAGTTATTCTAGCGGGAGGTTCAATGAGCAGTTCTTC
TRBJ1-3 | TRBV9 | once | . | CASSAQQGGSGNTIYF | TGTGCCAGCAGCGCTCAACAGGGTGGGTCTGGAAACACCATATATTTT
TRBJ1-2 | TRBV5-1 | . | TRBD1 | CASSGGQGAAGSYYGYTF | TGCGCCAGCAGCGGAGGACAGGGGGCGGCGGGCTCGTACTATGGCTACACCTTC
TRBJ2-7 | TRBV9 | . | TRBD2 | CASSVSGGRAYEQYF | TGTGCCAGCAGCGTAAGTGGCGGGAGGGCGTACGAGCAGTACTTC
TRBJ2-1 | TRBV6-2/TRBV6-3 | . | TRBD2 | CASSFTPTSESYNEQFF | TGTGCCAGCAGCTTCACCCCGACTAGCGAAAGCTACAATGAGCAGTTCTTC